This T cell receptor beta chain derives from a study of blood T cell repertoires in COVID-19. On the study more broadly: Italy, Spain and the United States were the sources of the convalescent and acute COVID-19 samples. T cells, B-cell-depleted T cells, or PBMCs supplied cDNA or gDNA.

In the original analysis: Estimation of nucleated cell counts was performed using reference gene primer amplification. Here immunoSEQ multiplex PCR was the method, and the copy in TCRdb shows in-frame clones only, minus some. D and trimming were read from the DNA, whereas the V and J calls and clone size are those reported in that table. Among about 42,000 clones listed, about 88% were seen once. Unmatched junction bases numbered 4, after V lost 2 bases and J lost 1 base. Germline V CDR1 and CDR2: SGHRS, YFSETQ. The CDR3 consists of 15 residues. The sequencing input was peripheral blood. The V call is TRBV5-1, the J call TRBJ2-3, with TRBD1 identical over 7 bases. The clonotype originates from a human donor in a cohort sampled during active COVID-19. The CDR3 protein is CASSFRTGGTDTQYF. The CDR3 coding sequence is TGCGCCAGCAGCTTCCGGACAGGAGGCACAGATACGCAGTATTTT.